A selection of T cell receptor beta chains follows, all from one sample in a study of tumor-infiltrating lymphocytes in oesophageal squamous cell carcinoma. TCRdb ran MiXCR on the PCR reads and lists one entry per CDR3 protein. The table lists approximately 15,000 distinct CDR3 sequences, roughly 49% of them singletons. The sequencing input was esophageal tumor tissue. These receptors were taken from a male donor with esophageal squamous cell carcinoma. Both conserved end residues are part of each CDR3. D genes are given only for firm matches. Not every row has a clone size; where given, it reads once, few, many or a size class.

length: 18
J: TRBJ2-5
V: TRBV11-3
size: few
D: NA
DNA: TGTGCCAGCAGCTTAGGAATCGGCGACGAGGGCCCCCAAGAGACCCAGTACTTC
CDR3: CASSLGIGDEGPQETQYF

length: 14
J: TRBJ2-1
V: TRBV12-3/TRBV12-4
size: medium-sized
D: TRBD1
DNA: TGTGCCAGCAGTTTCTTACAGGGGGCGGTTGAGCAGTTCTTC
CDR3: CASSFLQGAVEQFF

length: 14
J: TRBJ2-2
V: TRBV23-1
size: NA
D: NA
DNA: TGCGCCAGCAGTCAACCCGGGGGCGACGGGGAGCTGTTTTTT
CDR3: CASSQPGGDGELFF

length: 14
J: TRBJ2-7
V: TRBV7-2
size: NA
D: TRBD2
DNA: TGTACCAGCAGCTCGACTAGCGGCTCCTACGAGCAGTACTTC
CDR3: CTSSSTSGSYEQYF

length: 12
J: TRBJ2-1
V: TRBV10-2
size: medium-sized
D: NA
DNA: TGCGCCAGCAGTGAGTTTGGAAATGAGCAGTTCTTC
CDR3: CASSEFGNEQFF

length: 13
J: TRBJ2-7
V: TRBV7-2
size: NA
D: NA
DNA: TGTGCCAGCAGCTTAGAGGGCGGCTACGAGCAGTACTTC
CDR3: CASSLEGGYEQYF

length: 16
J: TRBJ1-2
V: TRBV5-1
size: many
D: NA
DNA: TGCGCCAGCAGCACCCTTGAGGGACACGGGTTTGATGGCTACACCTTC
CDR3: CASSTLEGHGFDGYTF

length: 16
J: TRBJ2-5
V: TRBV5-4
size: NA
D: NA
DNA: TGTGCCAGCAGCTTGGAAGCGGAGCGACTCCTAGAGACCCAGTACTTC
CDR3: CASSLEAERLLETQYF

length: 14
J: TRBJ1-5
V: TRBV28
size: medium-sized
D: NA
DNA: TGTGCCAGCAGTTTAAGTCAGGCCCCGGGGCCCCAGCATTTT
CDR3: CASSLSQAPGPQHF

length: 17
J: TRBJ2-1
V: TRBV19
size: NA
D: TRBD1
DNA: TGTGCCAGTAGTATAGACCCAGGGGGAAGTTCCTACAATGAGCAGTTCTTC
CDR3: CASSIDPGGSSYNEQFF

length: 15
J: TRBJ1-2
V: TRBV10-2
size: medium-sized
D: NA
DNA: TGCGCCAGCAGTGAGTCGGCAGGGGCCCAGGGTGGCTACACCTTC
CDR3: CASSESAGAQGGYTF

length: 17
J: TRBJ1-3
V: TRBV6-1
size: NA
D: TRBD1
DNA: TGTGCCAGCAGTGAAGCCGGACAGGAAAGCTCTGGAAACACCATATATTTT
CDR3: CASSEAGQESSGNTIYF